What follows is one T cell receptor (beta chain) and its context. What it recognizes is unknown. CDR3 size: 15 residues. V lost 0 bases to trimming and J lost 12 bases; unmatched junction nucleotides: 12. CDR1 SGHRS and CDR2 YFSETQ come from the germline V gene. This sample is drawn from a study of cytomegalovirus exposure and HLA in healthy donors. Study findings and constraints: The study reported that TCR beta sequences accurately predicted HLA-A and HLA-B alleles in most subjects. Highly shared sequence variants in one cluster were likely a sequencing artifact.

Use of 60 Vbeta and 13 Jbeta primers characterized the PCR. Libraries were prepared by immunoSEQ multiplex PCR; TCRdb keeps only in-frame clonotypes and omits some of them. The sample lists some 100,000 clones; 74% were seen once. The chain employs TRBV5-1 and TRBJ2-1, with TRBD1 matching 7 bases. Specimen: PBMCs. The clonotype originates from a human donor in good health. The CDR3 region is CASSLEWSGGEGQFF. The CDR3 DNA is TGCGCCAGCAGCTTGGAGTGGTCAGGGGGTGAAGGGCAGTTCTTC.